This TCR beta chain derives from a study of shared clonotypes between healthy human individuals. Regarding this clone: Its target is unknown.

The study, taken as a whole, reports: Non-shared clonotypes had lower generation probabilities than clonotypes shared by all four sorted-subset donors.

It was into CD45RA+ naive and CD45RA-negative memory subsets that the CD4+ cells were split. CDR1 SGHRS and CDR2 YFSETQ come from the germline V gene. This CDR3 region has 12 residues. Deletions cut 1 base from V and 3 bases from J, with 5 bases between. Genomic DNA of every subset was divided equally among multiple immunoSEQ plates. Profiling relied on immunoSEQ multiplex PCR, and the TCRdb table lists in-frame clones only, not all of them. The profile shows over a million clones, 96% of them singletons. The receptor was isolated from a man aged 25-40 years in good health. The sample consisted of naive CD4+ T cells sorted from blood. Subset meaning: CD45RA+ positively selected. The V gene is TRBV5-1, the J gene TRBJ2-7; unclear D gene. The CDR3 spells CASSLSNYEQYF. CDR3 sequence (DNA): TGCGCCAGCAGCTTGTCCAACTACGAGCAGTACTTC.